A selection of T cell receptor beta chains follows, all from one sample in a study of PD-1 blockade in classical Hodgkin lymphoma. Clones were read by immunoSEQ multiplex PCR, and TCRdb kept only the in-frame ones, dropping some. Of about 110,000 clones listed, 89% were seen once; the top ten hold roughly 21%. Source: peripheral blood mononuclear cells (PBMCs), taken before the second cycle of nivolumab. These receptors all come from a human donor with classical Hodgkin lymphoma. Each CDR3 is given with its conserved first and last residue. D genes are given only for firm matches. Rows may omit the clone size; those that give it use once, few, many or a size class.

TRBJ1-3 | NA | TRBV28 | NA | TGTGCCAGCAGTTTATTCAGAGCGAACTCTGGAAACACCATATATTTT | CASSLFRANSGNTIYF
TRBJ1-5 | NA | TRBV28 | NA | TGTGCCAGCAGTTCCCCCCCACCATGGCCCGGTCAGCCCCAGCATTTT | CASSSPPPWPGQPQHF
TRBJ1-1 | TRBD1 | TRBV7-9 | NA | TGTGCCAGCAGCTTGACCAGGGGGGCGGCTGAAGCTTTCTTT | CASSLTRGAAEAFF
TRBJ2-7 | NA | TRBV11-2 | NA | TGTGCCAGCAGCTCCCCCTCTAGCGTGATCTACGAGCAGTACTTC | CASSSPSSVIYEQYF
TRBJ1-1 | TRBD1 | TRBV5-1 | NA | TGCGCCAGCAGCTTGGACAGGGGTGATGGCACTGAAGCTTTCTTT | CASSLDRGDGTEAFF
TRBJ1-4 | NA | TRBV7-9 | NA | TGTGCCAGCAGCTCTCGACAGGCAAATGAAAAACTGTTTTTT | CASSSRQANEKLFF
TRBJ2-7 | NA | TRBV10-2 | NA | TGCGCCAGCAGTGAAGTGGGACCCATTACCCCCGACGAGCAGTACTTC | CASSEVGPITPDEQYF
TRBJ1-2 | NA | TRBV18 | NA | TGTGCCAGCTCCCCAGGGGAGGTCTATGGCTACACCTTC | CASSPGEVYGYTF
TRBJ1-2 | NA | TRBV6-9 | NA | TGTGCCAGCAGTTTGATGAGGGATAACTATGGCTACACCTTC | CASSLMRDNYGYTF
TRBJ2-3 | NA | TRBV28 | NA | TGTGCCAGCAGTTTTGGACAGCAACTCACAGATACGCAGTATTTT | CASSFGQQLTDTQYF
TRBJ1-4 | TRBD1 | TRBV18 | once | TGTGCCAGCTCAGAAGGACAGGGTAGTGGTGAAAAACTGTTTTTT | CASSEGQGSGEKLFF
TRBJ2-5 | NA | TRBV7-6 | NA | TGTGCCAGCAGCTTAACCGGGACACTCCAAGAGACCCAGTACTTC | CASSLTGTLQETQYF
TRBJ2-7 | TRBD2 | TRBV7-2 | NA | TGTGCCAGCAGGACTAGCGGGGCCTACGAGCAGTACTTC | CASRTSGAYEQYF
TRBJ2-3 | TRBD1 | TRBV27 | NA | TGTGCCAGTACGGGACAGCTTACAGATACGCAGTATTTT | CASTGQLTDTQYF
TRBJ1-1 | NA | TRBV29-1 | NA | TGCAGCGTTGCGGAGGGCCTCACTGAAGCTTTCTTT | CSVAEGLTEAFF
TRBJ1-5 | NA | TRBV12-5 | NA | TGTGCTAGTGGTTTGGTTGGACGGAATAATCAGCCCCAGCATTTT | CASGLVGRNNQPQHF
TRBJ1-1 | NA | TRBV30 | NA | TGTGCCTGGAGGGGGAGAGGCACTGAAGCTTTCTTT | CAWRGRGTEAFF
TRBJ2-2 | TRBD1 | TRBV11-1 | once | TGTGCCAGCCGGGACAGGCGGAACACCGGGGAGCTGTTTTTT | CASRDRRNTGELFF
TRBJ2-5 | TRBD2 | TRBV5-1 | once | TGCGCCAGCAGCTTGGCCGGGACTAGCGGGAGAGAGACCCAGTACTTC | CASSLAGTSGRETQYF
TRBJ1-4 | NA | TRBV6-1 | NA | TGTGCCAGCAGTGCCCCTAGTGGGCAGAACTATGAAAAACTGTTTTTT | CASSAPSGQNYEKLFF
TRBJ2-7 | TRBD1 | TRBV6-5 | NA | TGTGCCAGCAGTTGGGGCCCGACAGGGGCGGCGGAGCAGTACTTC | CASSWGPTGAAEQYF
TRBJ1-1 | NA | TRBV7-9 | NA | TGTGCCAGCAGCTTTGGGGCCACTGAAGCTTTCTTT | CASSFGATEAFF